Following are 22 T cell receptor beta chains from one sample sequenced in a study of T cell responses to AZD1222 COVID-19 vaccine. Only in-frame clones appear in the TCRdb table, and some are missing; sequencing was by immunoSEQ multiplex PCR. The repertoire holds over 140,000 clones, with about 91% as singletons. Sequencing was performed on peripheral blood, taken 28 days after the second AZD1222 dose. Every receptor here comes from an adult who received the AZD1222 COVID-19 vaccine.

This chain uses TRBV10-3 with TRBJ2-5, with D possibly matching TRBD1 (6 bases). V lost 10 bases to trimming and J lost 0 bases, with 18 bases between them. The CDR3 covers 15 residues. CDR1 is ENHRY, CDR2 SYGVKD, per germline. CDR3 DNA: TGTGCCACTATATCCGGGACACCGTACCAAGAGACCCAGTACTTC. Translation gives CATISGTPYQETQYF.

The rearrangement uses TRBV4-1 and TRBJ2-1; 8 nucleotides match TRBD1. CDR1 and CDR2 (germline): MGHRA, YSYEKL. The CDR3 runs 16 residues. The ends lost 3 bases at V and 6 bases at J; junction bases unmatched: 10. In DNA form, the CDR3 reads TGCGCCAGCAGCCAGGAAGGACAGGGTCGTCTCAATGAGCAGTTCTTC. Its protein product is CASSQEGQGRLNEQFF.

The gene calls are TRBV19 and TRBJ1-5; TRBD1 might be the D (5 bases). Trimming pared 7 bases from V and 5 bases from J, leaving 18 bases between. This CDR3 has 15 amino acids. Germline V lookup: CDR1 LNHDA, CDR2 SQIVND (reference sequence). DNA for the CDR3: TGTGCCAGTACTTCAACGTGGGGGACGGATCAGCCCCAGCATTTT. Residues: CASTSTWGTDQPQHF.

The chain couples TRBV10-3 to TRBJ1-5; TRBD1 matches at 10 bases. Germline trimming cut 3 bases from V and 1 base from J; bases unmatched to any gene: 6. The CDR3 is 17 amino acids. Germline CDR1 ENHRY, CDR2 SYGVKD. The CDR3 region has the DNA TGTGCCATCAGTGATAGGACAGGGGGATCGAGCAATCAGCCCCAGCATTTT. It is translated as CAISDRTGGSSNQPQHF.

This chain connects TRBV28 to TRBJ1-5, with D unresolved. V was shortened by 5 bases and J by 2 bases, with 10 bases between the two germline ends. The CDR3 loop spans 14 amino acids. The germline CDR1 and CDR2 sequences are MDHEN and SYDVKM. The CDR3 DNA is TGTGCCAGCAGTCCTCCCCGGGGCAATCAGCCCCAGCATTTT. Its protein product is CASSPPRGNQPQHF.

This chain connects TRBV5-1 to TRBJ2-3; D perhaps matches TRBD2 (5 bases). CDR1 is SGHRS, CDR2 YFSETQ, per germline. V lost 5 bases and J 6 bases, leaving 19 bases between the germline ends. This CDR3 comprises 15 residues. The CDR3 loop reads CASRVLGSFADTQYF. The CDR3 DNA is TGCGCCAGCAGAGTGCTGGGGAGTTTCGCGGATACGCAGTATTTT.

As regards this clone: At the DNA level, this CDR3 is encoded by other sequences in the same sample as well. The chain joins TRBV9 to TRBJ1-3; D not resolved. V lost 0 bases and J 0 bases, leaving 7 bases between the germline ends. Germline CDR1 is SGDLS and CDR2 is YYNGEE. The CDR3 loop spans 15 amino acids. CDR3 sequence: CASSVDGSSGNTIYF. The CDR3 DNA is TGTGCCAGCAGCGTAGACGGTAGCTCTGGAAACACCATATATTTT.

This chain links TRBV5-4 with TRBJ1-2; D unclear. The V and J ends lost 0 bases and 8 bases respectively, with 17 bases between them. The CDR3 runs 15 residues. From germline, CDR1 is SGHNT and CDR2 YYREEE (reference sequence). The CDR3 is CASSLVGQMAGGYTF. CDR3 nucleotide sequence: TGTGCCAGCAGCTTGGTCGGTCAGATGGCTGGGGGCTACACCTTC.

This clone is a singleton in its sample. The rearrangement uses TRBV7-2 and TRBJ1-5; D is uncertain. Germline-derived CDR1 and CDR2 are SGHTA and FQGNSA. V shed 5 bases and J shed 4 bases, with 15 bases lying between them. The CDR3 is 15 amino acids. DNA of the CDR3: TGTGCCAGCAGCCTAGAAGGTGGAAAAAATCAGCCCCAGCATTTT. It yields the protein CASSLEGGKNQPQHF.

V and J are TRBV27 and TRBJ2-7; the D is unclear. The CDR3 has 13 residues. Between the trimmed V and J ends, which lost 6 bases and 5 bases, there was a span of 14 bases. The germline CDR1 and CDR2 sequences are MNHEY and SMNVEV (reference sequence). The CDR3 protein is CASRRTRDNEQYF. DNA for the CDR3: TGTGCCAGCAGAAGAACACGAGACAACGAGCAGTACTTC.

This chain connects TRBV5-1 to TRBJ1-3; D uncertain. Trimming removed 7 bases at V and 4 bases at J, with 15 bases between. The CDR3 loop spans 14 amino acids. Germline V gives CDR1 SGHRS, CDR2 YFSETQ. The CDR3 coding sequence is TGCGCCAGCTCTCGCGCGGACTCAGGAAACACCATATATTTT. Amino acid sequence: CASSRADSGNTIYF.

The chain combines TRBV28 with TRBJ2-5; no definite D call. Germline CDR1 and CDR2: MDHEN and SYDVKM. The CDR3 extends over 13 amino acids. V lost 2 bases and J 7 bases, leaving 11 bases between the germline ends. CDR3: CASSLTAPGTQYF. The CDR3 DNA reads as TGTGCCAGCAGTTTAACAGCCCCCGGGACCCAGTACTTC.

This chain connects TRBV18 to TRBJ1-1, with D uncertain. CDR1 and CDR2 from the germline V gene are KGHSH and LQKENI. V lost 4 bases and J 4 bases, leaving 16 bases between the germline ends. The CDR3 spans 15 residues. CDR3 sequence: CASSLETDTFTEAFF. CDR3 nucleotide sequence: TGTGCCAGCTCACTCGAAACAGATACCTTCACTGAAGCTTTCTTT.

The J gene is TRBJ2-3, the V gene TRBV18; D gene uncertain. The CDR3 extends over 12 amino acids. Trimming removed 6 bases from V and 1 base from J, with 5 bases in between. From germline, CDR1 is KGHSH and CDR2 LQKENI. In nucleotides, the CDR3 is TGTGCCAGCTCGAGCGGCACAGATACGCAGTATTTT. Amino acids: CASSSGTDTQYF.

The chain employs TRBV28 and TRBJ2-7; TRBD2 is a possible D gene (5 bases). Germline V gene sequence: CDR1 MDHEN, CDR2 SYDVKM. This CDR3 spans 11 amino acids. V was shortened by 5 bases and J by 4 bases, with 6 bases between the two germline ends. The chain's CDR3 is CASSVAYEQYF. CDR3 nucleotides: TGTGCCAGCAGTGTAGCGTACGAGCAGTACTTC.

The chain links TRBV7-2 to TRBJ1-5, with 9 bases fitting TRBD1. CDR1 is SGHTA and CDR2 is FQGNSA in the germline V gene. After removal of 0 bases from V and 7 bases from J, the junction contained 4 bases not matched to a gene. The CDR3 length is 15 residues. The CDR3 spells CASSLAGQGIQPQHF. The CDR3 DNA sequence: TGTGCCAGCAGCTTAGCGGGACAGGGTATCCAGCCCCAGCATTTT. Together with reference TRBV7-2 and TRBJ1-5, the CDR3 gives the full variable domain: GAGVSQSPSNKVTEKGKDVELRCDPISGHTALYWYRQSLGQGLEFLIYFQGNSAPDKSGLPSDRFSAERTGGSVSTLTIQRTQQEDSAVYLCASSLAGQGIQPQHFGDGTRLSIL.

The V call is TRBV4-3, the J call TRBJ1-4; D not resolved. Germline assignment: CDR1 LGHNA and CDR2 YSLEER. The CDR3 has 15 amino acids. V was pared by 1 base and J by 3 bases, with 9 bases between. DNA for the CDR3: TGCGCCAGCAGCCAAGGGGCCAGTGCTAATGAAAAACTGTTTTTT. Protein: CASSQGASANEKLFF.

This chain links TRBV27 with TRBJ1-4, with 8 positions matching TRBD1. The germline CDR1 and CDR2 sequences are MNHEY and SMNVEV (reference sequence). The V segment lost 5 bases and the J segment 8 bases; nucleotides outside the gene matches: 13. This CDR3 spans 16 amino acids. In DNA, the CDR3 is TGTGCCAGCAGTAACACGCGGACAGGGTGGCGGGAAAAACTGTTTTTT. This sequence encodes CASSNTRTGWREKLFF.

V gene TRBV5-5 combines with J gene TRBJ1-3; D may be TRBD1 (5 bases). Germline CDR1 reads SGHKS; CDR2 reads YYEKEE (reference sequence). V was pared by 2 bases and J by 0 bases, with 12 bases between. The CDR3 spans 16 residues. CDR3 nucleotide sequence: TGTGCCAGCAGCTTTGGGACCTCCGGCTCTGGAAACACCATATATTTT. Amino acid sequence: CASSFGTSGSGNTIYF.

The chain is built from TRBV24-1 and TRBJ1-2; possibly TRBD1 for D (5 bases). Trimming removed 7 bases from V and 4 bases from J, with 12 bases in between. Germline CDR1 reads KGHDR; CDR2 reads SFDVKD. The CDR3 consists of 13 residues. CDR3 protein: CATSPGTSYGYTF. The CDR3 DNA sequence: TGTGCCACCAGCCCCGGGACCTCCTATGGCTACACCTTC.

This chain joins TRBV6-5 and TRBJ1-5; TRBD1 agrees at 8 bases. Per the germline V gene, CDR1 is MNHEY and CDR2 is SVGAGI. The CDR3 has 14 amino acids. J gave up 4 bases and V 7 bases, and 6 bases lay outside the gene matches. The CDR3 DNA reads TGTGCCAGCACCGGACAGGGTGGAAATCAGCCCCAGCATTTT. This gives the protein CASTGQGGNQPQHF.

This chain links TRBV18 with TRBJ2-3; D call uncertain. This CDR3 contains 13 residues. The V gene lost 6 bases and the J gene lost 5 bases, with 12 bases spanning the gap. Germline V gene data show CDR1 as KGHSH and CDR2 as LQKENI. The CDR3 DNA reads as TGTGCCAGCTCGCCTAGACTGGAAGATACGCAGTATTTT. Protein sequence: CASSPRLEDTQYF.